The entry below describes one TCR beta chain. The record originates from a study of blood T cell repertoires in COVID-19. This table comes from immunoSEQ multiplex PCR, and its TCRdb copy is limited to in-frame clones, with some not included. The sample includes hundreds of thousands of clones, about nine tenths of them seen just once. The CDR3 spans 16 residues. Trimming removed 0 bases from V and 0 bases from J, with 10 bases in between. Germline V gene lookup returns CDR1 SGHDN and CDR2 FVKESK. Material: PBMCs or T cells enriched from blood (not recorded which). The chain carries TRBV14 and TRBJ2-3; D is unresolved. The source is a woman aged 50 to 60 who had recovered from COVID-19. This CDR3 is CASSQERGTSTDTQYF. The CDR3 DNA sequence: TGTGCCAGCAGCCAAGAAAGAGGTACTAGCACAGATACGCAGTATTTT.